The text below deals with one TCR beta chain. There is no known antigen for this receptor. No base-level quality is on record; no much larger clone is a single base apart. This specimen comes from a study of T cell repertoires in cytomegalovirus infection (dated by TCRdb to the late 2010s). Regarding the research as a whole: Donor HLA type was relevant to the analysis, because carriage of CMV infection together with the matching HLA type was indicated by public TCR beta signatures. Broader findings and caveats from the paper: Cumulative frequency of public TCR beta family members discriminated carriers of CMV infection plus the relevant HLA type in this cohort and an independent 352-donor cohort. The ex vivo response was dominated by HLA-C-restricted CMV-specific TCR beta clonotypes, which also provided the single most frequent clonotype in two of eight donors.

TCRdb lists the instrument as Illumina HiSeq 1500. TCRdb cleaned the public reads at Q25 with fastp, built clones with MiXCR and kept in-frame beta chains. Identical CDR3 protein sequences are pooled into one entry, listed with their most common genes and DNA. The sample includes approximately 500,000 distinct CDR3 sequences, with over 9% observed a single time. Of the sample, roughly 10% is held by the ten largest clones. The CDR3 starts with the cysteine, ends with the phenylalanine, and has 16 residues. Only CDR3 DNA remains: 48 bases, in frame from the first base. As encoded in the germline V gene, CDR1 is SGHDT while CDR2 is YYEEEE. V loses 0 bases, J loses 1 base, and the germline ends lie 10 bases apart.

Sequenced material: PBMCs. This TCR derives from a human donor in good health (CMV status not recorded). Some clones in this sample may be carry-over from other donors' samples. The rearranged segments are TRBV5-6 and TRBJ2-2; the D region is possibly TRBD1 or TRBD2, each matching across 6 bases. The DNA is as follows: TGTGCCAGCAGCTTGGAGGGGGGATTGAACACCGGGGAGCTGTTTTTT. Translated, it reads CASSLEGGLNTGELFF. Here the CDR3 is joined to the reference TRBV5-6 and TRBJ2-2 genes, and the full variable domain is: DAGVTQSPTHLIKTRGQQVTLRCSPKSGHDTVSWYQQALGQGPQFIFQYYEEEERQRGNFPDRFSGHQFPNYSSELNVNALLLGDSALYLCASSLEGGLNTGELFFGEGSRLTVL.